The TCR beta chain described here comes from a study of Graves' ophthalmopathy and Graves' hyperthyroidism. General observations from the study: Thyroid clonotypes that were expanded above 0.001 frequency mostly also appeared in blood. Built on 13 signatures, a model told ophthalmopathy apart from stable hyperthyroidism with about 90% sensitivity and almost 84% specificity.

This clonotype was found a few times. Its specificity is not known. The germline gives CDR1 SEHNR, CDR2 FQNEAQ (reference sequence). The length of the CDR3 is 15 residues. The V end was cut by 5 bases, the J end by 0 bases, with 11 bases between. Hyperthyroidism in these 18- to 65-year-old patients was newly diagnosed, lasting under 2 months. Excluded: other autoimmune disease, uncontrolled infection, pregnancy or lactation. RNA transcripts were the template, and TCR beta CDR3 regions were amplified from them. The library came from an HTBI-primed first-round RT-PCR and a second-round multiplex PCR. TCRdb itself ran the multiplex PCR reads through MiXCR, one entry per CDR3 protein. The table records over a million distinct CDR3 sequences, less than 45% of them present only once.

The sequencing input was peripheral blood or thyroid tissue (not recorded which). This rearrangement joins TRBV7-9 to TRBJ1-5, with D unresolved. The receptor was derived from an adult man with Graves' hyperthyroidism. The CDR3 DNA follows: TGTGCCAGCAGCCAATCTCTGAATAGCAATCAGCCCCAGCATTTT. The encoded protein is CASSQSLNSNQPQHF.